This entry concerns a single T cell receptor (beta chain). As the CDR3 is not closed by the conserved phenylalanine or tryptophan, this likely results from a read error. The data were taken from a study of T cells after yellow fever vaccination. In germline, CDR1 is SGHKS, CDR2 YYEKEE (reference sequence). This CDR3 region has 16 residues. V was clipped by 0 bases and J by 4 bases; unmatched bases: 4. It was through 5'RACE template switching that TCR cDNA was made, with a universal primer site and UMIs added. TCRdb re-called the 5' RACE reads with MiXCR, one entry per CDR3 protein. The sample lists under 300,000 distinct CDR3 sequences; 10% to 15% were seen once.

The chain employs TRBV5-5 and TRBJ2-1; 10 nucleotides match TRBD2. The material sequenced was CD4+ T cells sorted from PBMCs, taken 45 days after the yellow fever booster vaccination. This TCR was recovered from a man younger than 40 who received the YFV17D yellow fever vaccine. This CDR3 is CASSLVATSGYNEQFI. The CDR3 bases are TGTGCCAGCAGCTTGGTAGCGACTAGCGGGTACAATGAGCAGTTCATC.